The clone carrying this T cell receptor beta chain was recorded a few times. This sample is part of a study of control samples from healthy donors and cancer patients. Some clones are missing from TCRdb's copy, which holds only in-frame ones; the method was immunoSEQ multiplex PCR. The profile covers approximately 100,000 clones, with around 89% appearing a single time and approximately 20% taken by the ten largest. Unmatched junction bases numbered 9, after V lost 1 base and J lost 0 bases. The germline gives CDR1 SGHDT, CDR2 YYEEEE. The CDR3 loop spans 19 amino acids. The V gene is TRBV5-6, the J gene TRBJ2-4; 11 bases are a match to TRBD2. Input material: PBMCs. The source of this sequence is a man aged 60 to 69 with lung cancer. CDR3 DNA: TGTGCCAGCAGCTTGATCCCGGCTAGCGGGGGGACAGCCAAAAACATTCAGTACTTC. Its protein is CASSLIPASGGTAKNIQYF.